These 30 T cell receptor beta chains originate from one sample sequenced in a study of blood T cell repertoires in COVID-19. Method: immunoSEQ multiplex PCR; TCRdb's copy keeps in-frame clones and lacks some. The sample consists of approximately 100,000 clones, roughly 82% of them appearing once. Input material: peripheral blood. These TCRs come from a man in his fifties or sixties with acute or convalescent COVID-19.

In DNA form, the CDR3 reads TGCGCCAGCAGTAAGACAGACACAGATACGCAGTATTTT. Its translation is CASSKTDTDTQYF. The chain couples TRBV10-1 to TRBJ2-3, with D perhaps TRBD1 (5 bases). V was clipped by 5 bases and J by 2 bases, with 8 bases between them. CDR3 size: 13 residues. Germline V CDR1 and CDR2: WNHNN, SYGVQD (reference sequence).

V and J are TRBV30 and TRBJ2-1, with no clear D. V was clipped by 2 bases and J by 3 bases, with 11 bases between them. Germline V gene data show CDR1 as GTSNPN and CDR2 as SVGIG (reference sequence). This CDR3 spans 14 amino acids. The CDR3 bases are TGTGCCTGGAGTCCCTCGGGTGTCTACAATGAGCAGTTCTTC. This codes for CAWSPSGVYNEQFF.

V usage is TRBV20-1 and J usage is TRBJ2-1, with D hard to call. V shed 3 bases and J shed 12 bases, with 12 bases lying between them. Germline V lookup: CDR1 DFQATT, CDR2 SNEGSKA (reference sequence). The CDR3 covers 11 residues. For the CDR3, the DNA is TGCAGTGCTAGTAAGCCGCCTTTGCAGTTCTTC. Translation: CSASKPPLQFF.

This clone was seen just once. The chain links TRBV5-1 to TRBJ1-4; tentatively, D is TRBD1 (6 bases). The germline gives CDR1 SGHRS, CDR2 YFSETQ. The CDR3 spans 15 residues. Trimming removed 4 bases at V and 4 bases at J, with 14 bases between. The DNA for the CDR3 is TGCGCCAGCAGCCCCGGTGACAGGAATAATGAAAAACTGTTTTTT. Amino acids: CASSPGDRNNEKLFF.

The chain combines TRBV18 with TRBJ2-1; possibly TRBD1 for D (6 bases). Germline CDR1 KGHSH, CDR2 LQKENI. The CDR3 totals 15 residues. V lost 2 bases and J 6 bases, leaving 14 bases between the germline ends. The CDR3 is CASSPSAGQINEQFF. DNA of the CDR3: TGTGCCAGCTCACCAAGTGCTGGACAGATCAATGAGCAGTTCTTC. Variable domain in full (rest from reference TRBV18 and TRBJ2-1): NAGVMQNPRHLVRRRGQEARLRCSPMKGHSHVYWYRQLPEEGLKFMVYLQKENIIDESGMPKERFSAEFPKEGPSILRIQQVVRGDSAAYFCASSPSAGQINEQFFGPGTRLTVL.

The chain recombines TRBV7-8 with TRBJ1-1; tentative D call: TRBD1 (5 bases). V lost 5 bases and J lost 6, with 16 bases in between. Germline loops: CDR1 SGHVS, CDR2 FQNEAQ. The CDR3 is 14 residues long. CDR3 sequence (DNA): TGTGCCAGCAGCCCACGGGGGGGATACGCTGAAGCTTTCTTT. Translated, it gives CASSPRGGYAEAFF.

In DNA, the CDR3 is TGCAGCGTTGAAAAGGGGGCGAGGAACGAGCAGTACTTC. Translation gives CSVEKGARNEQYF. The chain has TRBV29-1 and TRBJ2-7; the match to TRBD1 covers 7 bases. In germline, CDR1 is SQVTM, CDR2 ANQGSEA. With V trimmed by 2 bases and J by 5 bases, 6 bases remained unmatched. The CDR3 has 13 residues.

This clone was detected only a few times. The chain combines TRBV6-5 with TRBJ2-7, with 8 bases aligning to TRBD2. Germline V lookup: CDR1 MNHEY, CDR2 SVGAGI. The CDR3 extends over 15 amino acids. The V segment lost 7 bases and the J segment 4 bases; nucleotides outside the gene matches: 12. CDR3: CASIRGRGGAYEQYF. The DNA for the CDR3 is TGTGCCAGCATCCGAGGCCGGGGGGGGGCGTACGAGCAGTACTTC.

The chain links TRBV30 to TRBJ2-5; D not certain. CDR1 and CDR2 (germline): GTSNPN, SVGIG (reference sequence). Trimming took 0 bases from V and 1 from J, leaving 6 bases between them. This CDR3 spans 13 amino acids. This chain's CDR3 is CAWSVQVQETQYF. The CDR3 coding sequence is TGTGCCTGGAGTGTACAAGTCCAAGAGACCCAGTACTTC.

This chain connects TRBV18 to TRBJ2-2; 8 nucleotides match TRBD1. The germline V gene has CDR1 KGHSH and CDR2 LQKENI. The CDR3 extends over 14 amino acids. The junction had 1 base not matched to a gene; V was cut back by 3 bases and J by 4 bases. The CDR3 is CASSPDRATGELFF. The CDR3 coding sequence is TGTGCCAGCTCACCGGACAGGGCCACCGGGGAGCTGTTTTTT.

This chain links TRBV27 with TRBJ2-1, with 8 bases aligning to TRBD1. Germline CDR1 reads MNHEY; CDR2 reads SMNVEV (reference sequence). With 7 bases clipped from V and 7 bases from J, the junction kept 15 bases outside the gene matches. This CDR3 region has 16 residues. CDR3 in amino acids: CASNGARRTGKNEQFF. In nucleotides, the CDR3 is TGTGCCAGCAACGGGGCACGAAGGACAGGGAAGAATGAGCAGTTCTTC.

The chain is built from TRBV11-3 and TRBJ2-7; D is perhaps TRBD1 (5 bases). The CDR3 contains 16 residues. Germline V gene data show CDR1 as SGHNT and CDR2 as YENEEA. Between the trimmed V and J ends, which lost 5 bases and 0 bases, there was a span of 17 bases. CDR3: CASSPKGAVYSYEQYF. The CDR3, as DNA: TGTGCCAGCAGCCCAAAAGGGGCAGTCTACTCCTACGAGCAGTACTTC.

This CDR3 reads CASSTHDRGTGYTF. CDR3 DNA sequence: TGTGCCAGCAGCACCCATGACAGGGGAACTGGCTACACCTTC. The chain recombines TRBV9 with TRBJ1-2; 8 bases fit TRBD1. V dropped 4 bases and J dropped 7; count of bases not matched to a gene: 9. CDR1 is SGDLS, CDR2 YYNGEE, per germline. The CDR3 extends over 14 amino acids.

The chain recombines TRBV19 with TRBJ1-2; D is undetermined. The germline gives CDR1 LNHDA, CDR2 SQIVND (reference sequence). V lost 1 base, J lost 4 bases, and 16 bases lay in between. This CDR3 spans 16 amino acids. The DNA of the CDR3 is TGTGCCAGTAGTATAGGACCTGAAGGGAGGACCTATGGCTACACCTTC. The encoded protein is CASSIGPEGRTYGYTF. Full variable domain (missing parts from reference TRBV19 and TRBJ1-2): DGGITQSPKYLFRKEGQNVTLSCEQNLNHDAMYWYRQDPGQGLRLIYYSQIVNDFQKGDIAEGYSVSREKKESFPLTVTSAQKNPTAFYLCASSIGPEGRTYGYTFGSGTRLTVV.

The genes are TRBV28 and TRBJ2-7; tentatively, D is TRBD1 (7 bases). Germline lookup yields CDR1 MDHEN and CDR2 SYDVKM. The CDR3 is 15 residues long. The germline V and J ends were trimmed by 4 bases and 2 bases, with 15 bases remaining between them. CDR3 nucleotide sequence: TGTGCCAGCAGTTCACCAGGGGGACTGGCCTACGAGCAGTACTTC. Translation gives CASSSPGGLAYEQYF.

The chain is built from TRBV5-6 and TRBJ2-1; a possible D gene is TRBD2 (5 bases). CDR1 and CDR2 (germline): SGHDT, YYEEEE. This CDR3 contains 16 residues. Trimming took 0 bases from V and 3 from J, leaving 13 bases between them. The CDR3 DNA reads TGTGCCAGCAGCTTGGAAGGGAGTACATACTACAATGAGCAGTTCTTC. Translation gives CASSLEGSTYYNEQFF.

CDR3 nucleotides: TGTGCCAGCAGTCGTGGGCCCCGTGTCCCCAACAATGAGCAGTTCTTC. It translates to CASSRGPRVPNNEQFF. This sequence joins TRBV6-4 and TRBJ2-1; D call uncertain. Trimming took 5 bases from V and 5 from J, leaving 19 bases between them. The germline gives CDR1 MRHNA, CDR2 SNTAGT. CDR3 size: 16 residues.

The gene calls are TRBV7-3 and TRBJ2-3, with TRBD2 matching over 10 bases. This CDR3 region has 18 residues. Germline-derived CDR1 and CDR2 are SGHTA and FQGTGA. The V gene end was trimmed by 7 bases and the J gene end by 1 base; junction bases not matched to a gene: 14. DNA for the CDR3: TGTGCCAGCACCCCCGGACTAGCGGAAGGGGGTGGCACAGATACGCAGTATTTT. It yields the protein CASTPGLAEGGGTDTQYF.

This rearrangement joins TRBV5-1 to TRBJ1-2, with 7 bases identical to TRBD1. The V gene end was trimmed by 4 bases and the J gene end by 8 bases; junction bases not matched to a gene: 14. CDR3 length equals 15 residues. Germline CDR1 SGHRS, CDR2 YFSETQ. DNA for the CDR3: TGCGCCAGCAGCCTGGTAGGAGGGACAGAAACAGGCTACACCTTC. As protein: CASSLVGGTETGYTF.

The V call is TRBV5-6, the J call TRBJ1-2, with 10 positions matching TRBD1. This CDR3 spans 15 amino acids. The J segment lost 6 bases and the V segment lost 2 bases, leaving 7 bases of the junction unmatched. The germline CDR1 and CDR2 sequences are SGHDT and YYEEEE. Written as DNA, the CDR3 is TGTGCCAGCAGCTTCAGGGGACAGGGGACGGATGGCTACACCTTC. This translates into CASSFRGQGTDGYTF.

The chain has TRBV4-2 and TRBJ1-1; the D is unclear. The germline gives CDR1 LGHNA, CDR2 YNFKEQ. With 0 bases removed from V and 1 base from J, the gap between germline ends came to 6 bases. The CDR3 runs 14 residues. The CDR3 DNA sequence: TGTGCCAGCAGCCAAGAACGGGAGAACACTGAAGCTTTCTTT. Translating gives CASSQERENTEAFF.

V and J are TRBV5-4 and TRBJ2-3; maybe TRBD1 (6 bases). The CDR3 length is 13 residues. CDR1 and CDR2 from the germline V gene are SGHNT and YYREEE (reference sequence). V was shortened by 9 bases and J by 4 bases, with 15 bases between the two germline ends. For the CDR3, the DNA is TGTGCCATGCAGCTTGGGGGCCCAGATACGCAGTATTTT. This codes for CAMQLGGPDTQYF.

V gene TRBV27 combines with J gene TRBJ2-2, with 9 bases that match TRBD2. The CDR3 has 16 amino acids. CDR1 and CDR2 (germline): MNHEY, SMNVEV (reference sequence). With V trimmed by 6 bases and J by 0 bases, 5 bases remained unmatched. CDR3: CASSFSGRANTGELFF. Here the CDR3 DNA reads TGTGCCAGCAGCTTTAGCGGGAGAGCGAACACCGGGGAGCTGTTTTTT.

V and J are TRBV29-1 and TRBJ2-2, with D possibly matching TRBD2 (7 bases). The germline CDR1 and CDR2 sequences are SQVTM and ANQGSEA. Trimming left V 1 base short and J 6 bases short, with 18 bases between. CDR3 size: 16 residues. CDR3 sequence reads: CSVEVPRGRASGELFF. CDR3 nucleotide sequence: TGCAGCGTTGAAGTCCCTAGGGGGAGGGCCTCCGGGGAGCTGTTTTTT.

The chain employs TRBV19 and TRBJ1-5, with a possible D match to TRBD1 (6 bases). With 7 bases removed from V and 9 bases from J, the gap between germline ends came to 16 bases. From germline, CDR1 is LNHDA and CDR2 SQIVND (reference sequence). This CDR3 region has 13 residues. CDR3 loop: CASTLPIGGPQHF. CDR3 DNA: TGTGCCAGTACCTTACCTATAGGGGGGCCCCAGCATTTT.

The CDR3 region is CASREVAVLGYNEQFF. DNA of the CDR3: TGTGCCAGCAGGGAAGTAGCGGTACTAGGGTACAATGAGCAGTTCTTC. The chain uses TRBV27 and TRBJ2-1; tentatively, D is TRBD2 (6 bases). This CDR3 spans 16 amino acids. Germline-derived CDR1 and CDR2 are MNHEY and SMNVEV (reference sequence). The V end was cut by 6 bases, the J end by 4 bases, with 19 bases between.

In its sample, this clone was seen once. CDR3 residues: CASSHRSTGYGSPLHF. The CDR3 DNA reads TGTGCCAGCAGCCACCGATCGACAGGGTACGGTTCACCCCTCCACTTT. The chain recombines TRBV14 with TRBJ1-6; TRBD1 matches at 7 bases. This CDR3 comprises 16 residues. The germline V gene has CDR1 SGHDN and CDR2 FVKESK. V gave up 3 bases and J gave up 9 bases; unmatched junction bases: 11.

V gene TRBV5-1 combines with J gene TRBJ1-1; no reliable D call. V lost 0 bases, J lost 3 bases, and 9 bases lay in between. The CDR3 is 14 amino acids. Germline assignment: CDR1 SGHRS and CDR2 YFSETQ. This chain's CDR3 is CASSLASQDTEAFF. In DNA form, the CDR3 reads TGCGCCAGCAGCTTGGCCTCCCAGGACACTGAAGCTTTCTTT.

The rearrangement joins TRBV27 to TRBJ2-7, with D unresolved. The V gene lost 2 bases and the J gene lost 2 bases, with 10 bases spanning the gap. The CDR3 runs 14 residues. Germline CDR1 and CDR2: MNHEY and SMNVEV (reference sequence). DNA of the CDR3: TGTGCCAGCAGTTTAGAGGATCCAACCTACGAGCAGTACTTC. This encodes CASSLEDPTYEQYF.

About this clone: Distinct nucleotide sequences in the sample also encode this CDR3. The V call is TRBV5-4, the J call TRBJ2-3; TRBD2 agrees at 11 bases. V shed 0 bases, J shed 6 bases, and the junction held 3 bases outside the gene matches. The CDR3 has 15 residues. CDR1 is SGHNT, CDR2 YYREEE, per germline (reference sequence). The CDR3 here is CASSLVLAGVDTQYF. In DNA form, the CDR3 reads TGTGCCAGCAGCTTGGTACTAGCGGGAGTTGATACGCAGTATTTT.